This TCR beta chain was recovered during a study of beta chain features in type 1 diabetes. Investigators reverse transcribed all isolated RNA, so they sequenced expressed TCRB transcripts. Repertoires were generated with immunoSEQ multiplex PCR, while TCRdb's copy carries only in-frame clones and drops some. The table records approximately 160,000 clones, approximately 9% of them present only once. Germline V lookup: CDR1 MNHEY, CDR2 SMNVEV (reference sequence). CDR3 length: 15 amino acids. The germline V and J ends were trimmed by 5 bases and 2 bases, with 15 bases remaining between them. The specimen was central memory CD4+ T cells from blood. The sequence was obtained from a woman aged 18-30 years in good health. V gene TRBV27 combines with J gene TRBJ1-2; unclear D gene. CDR3 DNA sequence: TGTGCCAGCAGTAACCCAGGTGGTGAGAACTATGGCTACACCTTC. This codes for CASSNPGGENYGYTF.